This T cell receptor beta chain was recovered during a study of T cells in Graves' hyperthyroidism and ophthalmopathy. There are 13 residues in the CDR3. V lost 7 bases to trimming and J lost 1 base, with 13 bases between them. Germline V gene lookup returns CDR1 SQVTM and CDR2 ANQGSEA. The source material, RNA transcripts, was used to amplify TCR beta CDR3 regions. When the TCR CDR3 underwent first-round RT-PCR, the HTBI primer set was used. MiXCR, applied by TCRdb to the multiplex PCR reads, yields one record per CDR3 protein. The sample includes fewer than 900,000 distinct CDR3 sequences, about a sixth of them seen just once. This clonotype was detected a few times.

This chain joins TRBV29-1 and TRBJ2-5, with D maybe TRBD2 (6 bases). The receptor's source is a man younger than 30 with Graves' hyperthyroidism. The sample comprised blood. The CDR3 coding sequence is TGCAGCGCCTCGGGGAGGTTCCAAGAGACCCAGTACTTC. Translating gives CSASGRFQETQYF.